What follows describes a single T cell receptor (beta chain). The entry originates in a study of blood T cell repertoires in COVID-19. Turning to the study itself: COVID-19 samples collected from the United States, Italy and Spain covered acute and convalescent phases.

Authors' processing steps: Quantification of nucleated cells was approximated via reference gene primer amplification. Assay: immunoSEQ multiplex PCR; the TCRdb copy retains only in-frame clones and omits some. The V and J calls and clone size are taken from that table; D and trimming were inferred from the DNA. This table has some 150,000 clones, around 85% appearing once. Enrolment of Seattle patients took place during active infection, and they were followed longitudinally. The CDR3 runs to 14 residues. Trimming took 0 bases from V and 8 from J, leaving 10 bases between them. Germline values: CDR1 SGHVS, CDR2 FQNEAQ.

The V and J genes are TRBV7-8 and TRBJ1-4, with D tentatively TRBD1 (5 bases). This clonotype originated in a man in his sixties with COVID-19, enrolled during active disease. The sample was peripheral blood. The CDR3 region is CASSLAPTAEKLFF. As DNA, the CDR3 is TGTGCCAGCAGCTTAGCGCCGACAGCGGAAAAACTGTTTTTT.